A selection of T cell receptor beta chains follows, all from one sample in a study of T-cell reconstitution after alpha-beta-depleted transplantation in children. MiXCR was run by TCRdb on the PCR reads, yielding one entry per CDR3 protein. The sample contains about 400,000 distinct CDR3 sequences, 13% of which appear only once. Sequenced material: PBMCs, taken from the stem cell graft. These receptors were taken from a human donor who donated a stem cell graft to a child with Fanconi anemia. The CDR3 runs from the conserved cysteine through the conserved F or W. D genes are given only for firm matches. Clone size is given for some rows only: seen once, a few or many times, or a class if the clone is expanded.

d_call: TRBD1
clone_size: few
v_call: TRBV12-3/TRBV12-4
j_call: TRBJ1-2
cdr3_nt: TGTGCCAGCAGGGGACAGGGAGGGTTGGGAGGCTACACCTTC
cdr3_aa: CASRGQGGLGGYTF

d_call: NA
clone_size: NA
v_call: TRBV6-5
j_call: TRBJ2-3
cdr3_nt: TGTGCCAGCAGTTACATGGCCAGGAGTGGTTTTACGCAGTATTTT
cdr3_aa: CASSYMARSGFTQYF

d_call: NA
clone_size: many
v_call: TRBV28
j_call: TRBJ2-5
cdr3_nt: TGTGCCAGCAGTTTGATGCAACAGGGGACCCAGTACTTC
cdr3_aa: CASSLMQQGTQYF

d_call: TRBD1
clone_size: many
v_call: TRBV2
j_call: TRBJ2-1
cdr3_nt: TGTGCCAGCACCCCCGGACAGGGAGCCTACAATGAGCAGTTCTTC
cdr3_aa: CASTPGQGAYNEQFF

d_call: NA
clone_size: many
v_call: TRBV2
j_call: TRBJ2-5
cdr3_nt: TGTGCCAGCAGACAGGACTTACCCATCCAAGAGACCCAGTACTTC
cdr3_aa: CASRQDLPIQETQYF

d_call: TRBD2
clone_size: few
v_call: TRBV20-1
j_call: TRBJ2-1
cdr3_nt: TGCAGTGCACCGGGACTAGCCACCTCCTACAATGAGCAGTTCTTC
cdr3_aa: CSAPGLATSYNEQFF

d_call: NA
clone_size: NA
v_call: TRBV11-2
j_call: TRBJ2-3
cdr3_nt: TGTGCCAGCAGCTTAGAGTTCTCGGTAGGGCTGGGTACAGATACGCAGTATTTT
cdr3_aa: CASSLEFSVGLGTDTQYF

d_call: NA
clone_size: few
v_call: TRBV7-9
j_call: TRBJ1-1
cdr3_nt: TGTGCCAGCAGCTTAGCGGCCGAAGGATCTGAAGCTTTCTTT
cdr3_aa: CASSLAAEGSEAFF

d_call: TRBD1
clone_size: many
v_call: TRBV7-6
j_call: TRBJ1-1
cdr3_nt: TGTGCCAGCAGCTTAGAATTCCCGGGACAGGGAAGCGAAGCTTTCTTT
cdr3_aa: CASSLEFPGQGSEAFF

d_call: NA
clone_size: NA
v_call: TRBV29-1
j_call: TRBJ2-2
cdr3_nt: TGCAGCGGGGGGCAGAACACCGGGGAGCTGTTTTTT
cdr3_aa: CSGGQNTGELFF

d_call: TRBD2
clone_size: NA
v_call: TRBV4-2
j_call: TRBJ2-5
cdr3_nt: TGTGCCAGCAGCCAAGGACTCACTTTAGCGGGGGGGCACGAGACCCAGTACTTC
cdr3_aa: CASSQGLTLAGGHETQYF

d_call: NA
clone_size: few
v_call: TRBV19
j_call: TRBJ2-1
cdr3_nt: TGTGCCAGTACAGACGGGTACAATGAGCAGTTCTTC
cdr3_aa: CASTDGYNEQFF

d_call: NA
clone_size: few
v_call: TRBV4-1
j_call: TRBJ2-7
cdr3_nt: TGCGCCAGCAGCCAACTCTCTGCGGGGATGGACGAGCAGTACTTC
cdr3_aa: CASSQLSAGMDEQYF

d_call: NA
clone_size: few
v_call: TRBV5-1
j_call: TRBJ2-2
cdr3_nt: TGCGCCAGCAAAGCAGTGAACACCGGGGAGCTGTTTTTT
cdr3_aa: CASKAVNTGELFF

d_call: NA
clone_size: NA
v_call: TRBV4-3
j_call: TRBJ1-1
cdr3_nt: TGCGCCAGCAGCCAAGAGGGAGTAGTGGGAGCTTTCTTT
cdr3_aa: CASSQEGVVGAFF

d_call: NA
clone_size: many
v_call: TRBV2
j_call: TRBJ2-2
cdr3_nt: TGTGCCAGCAGGGAGAGGGGCACCGGGGAGCTGTTTTTT
cdr3_aa: CASRERGTGELFF

d_call: TRBD1
clone_size: NA
v_call: TRBV12-3/TRBV12-4
j_call: TRBJ2-3
cdr3_nt: TGTGCCAGCAGCCGGGGACAGAGCACAGATACGCAGTATTTT
cdr3_aa: CASSRGQSTDTQYF

d_call: TRBD1
clone_size: NA
v_call: TRBV10-3
j_call: TRBJ1-4
cdr3_nt: TGTGCCATCAGTGATACAGGGGCCTCAACTAATGAAAAACTGTTTTTT
cdr3_aa: CAISDTGASTNEKLFF

d_call: NA
clone_size: few
v_call: TRBV5-1
j_call: TRBJ2-4
cdr3_nt: TGCGCCAGCAGCTTGGAACAGGGAAGTGACATTCAGTACTTC
cdr3_aa: CASSLEQGSDIQYF

d_call: NA
clone_size: NA
v_call: TRBV30
j_call: TRBJ1-1
cdr3_nt: TGTGCCTGGGATCCGGGGGCCCCTGAAGCTTTCTTT
cdr3_aa: CAWDPGAPEAFF

d_call: NA
clone_size: NA
v_call: TRBV7-2
j_call: TRBJ1-1
cdr3_nt: TGTGCCAGCAGCTTACAGGGGTTCGGTGTCACTGAAGCTTTCTTT
cdr3_aa: CASSLQGFGVTEAFF

d_call: NA
clone_size: few
v_call: TRBV11-2
j_call: TRBJ1-6
cdr3_nt: TGTGCCAGCAGCTTAGTAGACGATTCACCCCTCCACTTT
cdr3_aa: CASSLVDDSPLHF

d_call: TRBD2
clone_size: few
v_call: TRBV12-3/TRBV12-4
j_call: TRBJ2-1
cdr3_nt: TGTGCCAGCAGTTTATTTAGCGGGGGGGGGAATGAGCAGTTCTTC
cdr3_aa: CASSLFSGGGNEQFF

d_call: TRBD1
clone_size: few
v_call: TRBV12-3/TRBV12-4
j_call: TRBJ1-1
cdr3_nt: TGTGCCAGCAGGGAGGGACAGGCGTACACTGAAGCTTTCTTT
cdr3_aa: CASREGQAYTEAFF